What follows is one T cell receptor beta chain and its context. The sample comes from a study of T cell changes during pregnancy in multiple sclerosis. The CDR3 has 17 residues. Per the germline V gene, CDR1 is SGHRS and CDR2 is YFSETQ. Trimming took 1 base from V and 5 from J; bases not matched to a gene: 13. The table came from immunoSEQ multiplex PCR; TCRdb's copy has only in-frame clones and leaves some out. Among 50,000 or so clones listed, roughly 92% were seen once. The TCR was taken from a female donor with multiple sclerosis, enrolled in a pregnancy study. The specimen was peripheral blood, collected in the third trimester of pregnancy. J is TRBJ2-7 and V is TRBV5-1; TRBD2 matches at 9 bases. CDR3 bases: TGCGCCAGCAGCTTGCTGTCGGCGGCTAGCGGGAACGACGAGCAGTACTTC. As protein: CASSLLSAASGNDEQYF.